These T cell receptor beta chains were read from a single sample in a study of identical twins. TCRdb analysed the 5' RACE reads with MiXCR anew, one entry per CDR3 protein. This table holds some 1,600,000 distinct CDR3 sequences, less than 35% found once. The sequencing sample was made of cord blood. Receptors originate from a newborn girl in good health. Both conserved end residues are part of each CDR3. The D gene is left open where the match is weak. Some rows mark clone size as missing; the rest say once, few, many or name a class of expanded clone.

cdr3_nt cdr3_aa d_call clone_size j_call v_call
TGTGCCAGCAGTGTTTTGAATACGCAGTATTTT CASSVLNTQYF NA few TRBJ2-3 TRBV7-2
TGTGCCTGCAGCCCCCGGCGGAGCTCCTACAATGAGCAGTACTTC CACSPRRSSYNEQYF NA NA TRBJ2-7 TRBV12-3/TRBV12-4
TGTGCCAGCAGACCCCACAGGACCAAAAACATTCAGTACTTC CASRPHRTKNIQYF NA few TRBJ2-4 TRBV27
TGTGCCATCAGAGCCACGGGAGGGGGGGGGACTGAAGCTTTCTTT CAIRATGGGGTEAFF NA once TRBJ1-1 TRBV10-3
TGCAGTGCTAGCGTTTCCACAGATACGCAGTATTTT CSASVSTDTQYF NA many TRBJ2-3 TRBV20-1
TGCAGTGTGAAAAGGGACAGACGGGGGGAATGGGCTAACTATGGCTACACCTTC CSVKRDRRGEWANYGYTF TRBD1 few TRBJ1-2 TRBV20-1
TGTGCCAGCAGCCAAGGTGTGGATACGCAGTATTTT CASSQGVDTQYF NA many TRBJ2-3 TRBV14
TGTGCCAGCAGTAATTATATAGCAGCCGAACCTTCCTACAATGAGCAGTACTTC CASSNYIAAEPSYNEQYF NA NA TRBJ2-7 TRBV5-6
TGCGCCAGCAGCTTGGCCATCAGGGGCACTGAAGCTTTCTTT CASSLAIRGTEAFF NA NA TRBJ1-1 TRBV5-1
TGCAGTGCGGAACGACAGGGTCTGGGAGATACGCAGTATTTT CSAERQGLGDTQYF TRBD1 NA TRBJ2-3 TRBV20-1
TGCGCCAGCAGCTTGGGACAGAATAACAAAAACATTCAGTACTTC CASSLGQNNKNIQYF NA NA TRBJ2-4 TRBV5-1
TGCAGTGCTAGACTAGGGTACGAGACCCAGTACTTC CSARLGYETQYF NA NA TRBJ2-5 TRBV20-1
TGCAGTGCTAGAGACCTAAGACAGGGTTATCGGGCTAATGAAAAACTGTTTTTT CSARDLRQGYRANEKLFF TRBD1 few TRBJ1-4 TRBV20-1
TGTGCCAGCAGTTTAAACAGACGCGCTGAAGCTTTCTTT CASSLNRRAEAFF NA NA TRBJ1-1 TRBV27
TGCAGCGCTGCCAGGGACGGGAACACTGAAGCTTTCTTT CSAARDGNTEAFF NA NA TRBJ1-1 TRBV29-1
TGTGCCAGCAGTGCAGGTTCCTATAATTCACCCCTCCACTTT CASSAGSYNSPLHF NA few TRBJ1-6 TRBV25-1
TGTGCCAGCAGCTCTGGGACACCAATATATGGCTACACCTTC CASSSGTPIYGYTF NA few TRBJ1-2 TRBV7-2
TGTGCCAGCAGCCAAGATCCGGTCGTCAATGAGCAGTTCTTC CASSQDPVVNEQFF NA many TRBJ2-1 TRBV4-2